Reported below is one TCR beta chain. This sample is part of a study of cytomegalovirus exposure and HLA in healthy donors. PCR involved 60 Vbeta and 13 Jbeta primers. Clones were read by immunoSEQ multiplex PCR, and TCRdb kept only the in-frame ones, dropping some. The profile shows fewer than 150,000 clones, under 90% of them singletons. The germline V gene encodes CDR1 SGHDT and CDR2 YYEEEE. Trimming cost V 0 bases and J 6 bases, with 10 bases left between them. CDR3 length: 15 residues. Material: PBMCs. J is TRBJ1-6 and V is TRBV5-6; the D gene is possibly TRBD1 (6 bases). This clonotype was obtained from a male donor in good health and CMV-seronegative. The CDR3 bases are TGTGCCAGCAGCTTGGAGGGGGAAAGTAATTCACCCCTCCACTTT. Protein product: CASSLEGESNSPLHF. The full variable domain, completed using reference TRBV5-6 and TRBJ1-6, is DAGVTQSPTHLIKTRGQQVTLRCSPKSGHDTVSWYQQALGQGPQFIFQYYEEEERQRGNFPDRFSGHQFPNYSSELNVNALLLGDSALYLCASSLEGESNSPLHFGNGTRLTVT.